A selection of T cell receptor beta chains follows, all from one sample in a study of technical replicates of blood from a few donors. Sequencing was performed with immunoSEQ multiplex PCR; in TCRdb, only in-frame clones are kept and a portion is missing. The data hold tens of thousands of clones, with over 90% observed a single time. Sample: T cells isolated from PBMCs. Receptor source: a human donor in good health. The CDR3 runs from the conserved cysteine through the conserved F or W. The order of the fields is J gene, D gene, clone size, V gene, CDR3 protein, CDR3 DNA. The D gene is left open where the match is weak. Size is stated for part of the rows, as once, few or many counts, or as a class when the clone is expanded.

TRBJ2-2	.	.	TRBV9	CASSVGGTFSGELFF	TGTGCCAGCAGCGTAGGGGGGACATTCTCCGGGGAGCTGTTTTTT
TRBJ2-7	TRBD2	.	TRBV4-1	CASSLGASGQSEQYF	TGCGCCAGCAGCCTCGGGGCTAGCGGCCAATCCGAGCAGTACTTC
TRBJ1-3	.	.	TRBV25-1	CASTGSIRSSGNTIYF	TGTGCCAGCACAGGGTCAATACGCAGCTCTGGAAACACCATATATTTT
TRBJ2-4	TRBD1	.	TRBV14	CASSHIGTGNNIQYF	TGTGCCAGCAGCCACATCGGGACAGGGAACAACATTCAGTACTTC
TRBJ1-4	.	.	TRBV6-1	CASWAPNEKLFF	TGTGCCAGCTGGGCACCTAATGAAAAACTGTTTTTT
TRBJ2-2	.	.	TRBV7-9	CASTKTGELFF	TGTGCCAGCACCAAAACCGGGGAGCTGTTTTTT
TRBJ2-5	.	.	TRBV19	CASSSIQGQETQYF	TGTGCCAGTAGCAGCATACAGGGTCAAGAGACCCAGTACTTC
TRBJ2-5	TRBD2	.	TRBV4-1	CASSHLVLHPRLAGVGETQYF	TGCGCCAGCAGCCATTTGGTCCTTCACCCAAGGCTAGCGGGGGTTGGGGAGACCCAGTACTTC
TRBJ2-5	TRBD2	.	TRBV25-1	CASRRGDSGTQYF	TGTGCCAGCAGGCGGGGGGATAGCGGGACCCAGTACTTC
TRBJ2-5	.	.	TRBV11-2	CASSLPETQYF	TGTGCCAGCAGCCTACCGGAGACCCAGTACTTC
TRBJ2-7	.	.	TRBV2	CASRETVPSSYEQYF	TGTGCCAGCAGAGAGACAGTCCCCAGCTCCTACGAGCAGTACTTC
TRBJ1-5	TRBD1	.	TRBV6-1	CASSPPTGWLQPQHF	TGTGCCAGCAGTCCACCGACAGGGTGGCTTCAGCCCCAGCATTTT
TRBJ1-2	.	.	TRBV10-3	CAIRPGGDYGYTF	TGTGCCATCAGGCCGGGGGGGGACTATGGCTACACCTTC
TRBJ2-2	.	few	TRBV5-1	CASSLVGSNTGELFF	TGCGCCAGCAGCTTGGTCGGGTCGAACACCGGGGAGCTGTTTTTT
TRBJ1-5	.	once	TRBV6-5	CASSPEEGRQPQHF	TGTGCCAGCAGCCCAGAGGAGGGGCGGCAGCCCCAGCATTTT
TRBJ1-2	TRBD1	once	TRBV9	CASSPHRGSNYGYTF	TGTGCCAGCAGCCCACACAGGGGGTCTAACTATGGCTACACCTTC
TRBJ2-7	.	.	TRBV2	CASRADIRYEQYF	TGTGCCAGCAGGGCTGACATCCGATACGAGCAGTACTTC
TRBJ2-7	.	.	TRBV7-9	CASSLGSAAAGYEQYF	TGTGCCAGCAGCTTAGGGTCGGCTGCCGCGGGTTACGAGCAGTACTTC
TRBJ2-7	.	.	TRBV11-3	CASSPDSSYEQYF	TGTGCCAGCAGCCCAGACTCCTCCTACGAGCAGTACTTC
TRBJ2-7	.	.	TRBV7-2	CASSLGGQAGNYEQYF	TGTGCCAGCAGCTTAGGAGGGCAGGCGGGAAACTACGAGCAGTACTTC
TRBJ2-7	.	.	TRBV19	CASSSQGLEQYF	TGTGCCAGTAGCAGCCAGGGGCTTGAGCAGTACTTC
TRBJ2-1	TRBD2	.	TRBV13	CASSFFSGTSYNEQFF	TGTGCCAGCAGTTTCTTTAGCGGGACGTCCTACAATGAGCAGTTCTTC
TRBJ1-5	.	.	TRBV6-5	CASSSRRGSNQPQHF	TGTGCCAGCAGCTCCCGACGGGGAAGCAATCAGCCCCAGCATTTT
TRBJ2-1	.	.	TRBV6-1	CASQGRLLNEQFF	TGTGCCAGCCAAGGGAGACTGCTCAATGAGCAGTTCTTC
TRBJ2-7	.	.	TRBV29-1	CSVEEGRGSEQYF	TGCAGCGTTGAAGAAGGGAGGGGGTCCGAGCAGTACTTC
TRBJ1-4	.	.	TRBV18	CASSPETLLFEKLFF	TGTGCCAGCTCACCAGAGACTCTTCTTTTTGAAAAACTGTTTTTT
TRBJ2-1	.	.	TRBV10-1	CASSERGANNEQFF	TGCGCCAGCAGTGAGCGGGGGGCGAACAATGAGCAGTTCTTC
TRBJ2-1	TRBD2	.	TRBV4-1	CASSQLGRRGNNEQFF	TGCGCCAGCAGCCAACTCGGGAGGCGGGGGAACAATGAGCAGTTCTTC